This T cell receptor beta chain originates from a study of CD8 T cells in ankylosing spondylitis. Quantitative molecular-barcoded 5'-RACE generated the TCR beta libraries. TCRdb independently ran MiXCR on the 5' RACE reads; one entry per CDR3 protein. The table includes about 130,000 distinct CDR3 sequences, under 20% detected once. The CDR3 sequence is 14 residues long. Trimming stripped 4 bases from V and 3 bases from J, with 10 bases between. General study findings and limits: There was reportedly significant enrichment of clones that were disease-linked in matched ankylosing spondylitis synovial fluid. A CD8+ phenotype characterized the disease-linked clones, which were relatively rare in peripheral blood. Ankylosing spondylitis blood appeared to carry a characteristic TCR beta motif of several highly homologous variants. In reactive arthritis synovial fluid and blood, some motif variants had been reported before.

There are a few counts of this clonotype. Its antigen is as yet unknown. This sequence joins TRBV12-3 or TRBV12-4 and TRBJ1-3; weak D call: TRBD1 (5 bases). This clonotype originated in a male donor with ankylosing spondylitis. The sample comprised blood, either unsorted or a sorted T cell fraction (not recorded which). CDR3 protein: CASSWDGVGNTIYF. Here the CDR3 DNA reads TGTGCCAGCAGTTGGGACGGGGTTGGAAACACCATATATTTT.